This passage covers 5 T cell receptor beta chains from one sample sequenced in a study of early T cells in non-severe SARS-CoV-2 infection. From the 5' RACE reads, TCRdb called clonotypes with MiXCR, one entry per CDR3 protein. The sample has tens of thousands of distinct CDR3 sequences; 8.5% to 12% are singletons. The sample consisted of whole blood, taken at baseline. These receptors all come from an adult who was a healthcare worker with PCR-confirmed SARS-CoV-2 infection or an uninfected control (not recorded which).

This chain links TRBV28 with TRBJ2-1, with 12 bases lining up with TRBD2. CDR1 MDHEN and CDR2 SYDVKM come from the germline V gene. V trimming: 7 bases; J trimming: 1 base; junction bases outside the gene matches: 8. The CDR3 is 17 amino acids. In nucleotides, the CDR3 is TGTGCCAGCACCTTCCCTGGACTAGCGGGATCCTACAATGAGCAGTTCTTC. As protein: CASTFPGLAGSYNEQFF.

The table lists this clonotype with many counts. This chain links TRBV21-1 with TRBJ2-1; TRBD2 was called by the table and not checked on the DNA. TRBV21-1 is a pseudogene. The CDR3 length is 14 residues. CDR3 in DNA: TGTGCCAGCATTTTGACTAGCGGGATCGGTGAGCAGTTCTTC. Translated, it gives CASILTSGIGEQFF.

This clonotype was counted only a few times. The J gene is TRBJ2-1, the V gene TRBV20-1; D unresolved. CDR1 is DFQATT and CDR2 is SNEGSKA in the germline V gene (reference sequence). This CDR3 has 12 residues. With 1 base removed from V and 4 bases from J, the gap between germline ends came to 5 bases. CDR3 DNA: TGCAGTGCTAGAGTGGGTTACAATGAGCAGTTCTTC. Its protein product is CSARVGYNEQFF.

This CDR3 is CASSTPPTGGTNTEAFF. The CDR3 DNA sequence: TGTGCCAGTAGTACGCCGCCGACAGGGGGCACGAACACTGAAGCTTTCTTT. The chain has TRBV19 and TRBJ1-1; TRBD1 matches at 10 bases. The CDR3 runs to 17 residues. The V and J ends lost 4 bases and 1 base, in that order; junction bases with no gene match: 9. Germline lookup yields CDR1 LNHDA and CDR2 SQIVND (reference sequence).

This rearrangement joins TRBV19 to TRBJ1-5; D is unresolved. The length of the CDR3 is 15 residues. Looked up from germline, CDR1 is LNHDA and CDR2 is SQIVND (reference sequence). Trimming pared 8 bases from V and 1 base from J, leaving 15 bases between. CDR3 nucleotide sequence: TGTGCCAGTCAGTCCCTTCGGGAGAGCAATCAGCCCCAGCATTTT. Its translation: CASQSLRESNQPQHF.